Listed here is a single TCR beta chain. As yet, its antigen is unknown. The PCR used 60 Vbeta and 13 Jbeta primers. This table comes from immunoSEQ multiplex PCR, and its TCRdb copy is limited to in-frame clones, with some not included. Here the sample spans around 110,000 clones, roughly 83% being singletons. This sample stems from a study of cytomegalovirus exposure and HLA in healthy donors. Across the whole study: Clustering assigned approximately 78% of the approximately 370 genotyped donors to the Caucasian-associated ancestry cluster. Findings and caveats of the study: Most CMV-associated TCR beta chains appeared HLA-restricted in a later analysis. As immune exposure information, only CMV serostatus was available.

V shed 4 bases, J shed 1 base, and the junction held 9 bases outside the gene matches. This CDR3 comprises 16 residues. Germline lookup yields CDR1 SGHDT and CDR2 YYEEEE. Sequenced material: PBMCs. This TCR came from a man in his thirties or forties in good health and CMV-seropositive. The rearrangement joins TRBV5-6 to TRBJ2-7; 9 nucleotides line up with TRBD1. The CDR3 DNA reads TGTGCCAGCAGCCCCAGCCCCGGACAGGGGTCCTACGAGCAGTACTTC. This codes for CASSPSPGQGSYEQYF.